The 20 T cell receptor beta chains presented below share a single source sample, sequenced in a study of tumor-infiltrating lymphocytes in primary liver carcinoma. Synthesis of TCR beta cDNA was carried out from 500 ng total RNA with a constant-region primer. Modified slightly, ARM-PCR produced TCR beta libraries over three nested multiplex PCR rounds. TRBV1-TRBV30 forward primers paired with a C-beta reverse primer were used in the first two PCR rounds, which ran approximately 11 cycles each. MiXCR was run by TCRdb on the multiplex PCR reads, yielding one entry per CDR3 protein. The sample contains just over 300,000 distinct CDR3 sequences, around three fifths of which appear only once. RNA isolated from unsorted whole blood supplied the blood RNA, with germline DNA also extracted. Sequencing input: peripheral blood. The receptors were gathered from a woman younger than 45 with primary liver carcinoma and hepatitis B virus infection.

This clonotype was recorded a few times. A much larger clone lies one base from this, so it may be a read error. The rearrangement joins TRBV29-1 to TRBJ1-2; a possible D gene is TRBD1 (5 bases). Trimming pared 3 bases from V and 10 bases from J, leaving 21 bases between. The CDR3 is made up of 14 amino acids. Germline loops: CDR1 SQVTM, CDR2 ANQGSEA. CDR3 protein: CSVDQSGAASDYTF. The CDR3 nucleotides read TGCAGCGTTGATCAGAGCGGGGCCGCAAGTGACTACACCTTC.

A word on this clonotype: A read error may be the cause here, since a much bigger clone is one base away. This sequence joins TRBV6-2 or TRBV6-3 and TRBJ2-5; D not certain. The germline V gene encodes CDR1 MNHEY and CDR2 SVGEGT. V lost 5 bases and J lost 1, with 11 bases in between. The CDR3 sequence is 14 residues long. CDR3 residues: CASSHDNSQETQYF. The CDR3 bases are TGTGCCAGCAGTCACGACAATTCCCAAGAGACCCAGTACTTC.

Of note for this clonotype: Sequence at one end of the junction differs from germline and may be a read error. This chain uses TRBV29-1 with TRBJ2-5; possibly TRBD2 for D (5 bases). The CDR3 is 14 amino acids. CDR1 SQVTM and CDR2 ANQGSEA come from the germline V gene. The CDR3 sequence is CNLSYGLAQEPQYF. DNA of the CDR3: TGCAACCTTAGTTACGGGCTAGCCCAAGAGCCCCAGTACTTC.

The V gene is TRBV5-6, the J gene TRBJ2-2, with a weak D call TRBD1 (6 bases). V lost 0 bases, J lost 7 bases, and 13 bases lay in between. This CDR3 has 15 residues. CDR1 and CDR2 (germline): SGHDT, YYEEEE. This chain's CDR3 is CASSLGGRAIGELFF. Written as DNA, the CDR3 is TGTGCCAGCAGCTTGGGGGGGCGAGCCATCGGGGAGCTGTTTTTT.

With regard to this clonotype: A much larger clone differs by one base, so this may be a read error. This rearrangement joins TRBV6-5 to TRBJ1-5; the D is unclear. Near its end, the DNA agrees better with TRBJ2-3, so the J call may be wrong. CDR1 MNHEY and CDR2 SVGAGI come from the germline V gene. This CDR3 comprises 13 residues. The CDR3 is CASSYRGEQPQYF. CDR3 DNA sequence: TGTGCCAGCAGTTACCGAGGAGAACAGCCCCAGTATTTT.

In this sample, this clonotype turned up a few times. Its ends do not fully match the called genes, so a read error is possible. The chain has TRBV11-2 and TRBJ2-7, with D hard to call. CDR3 size: 14 residues. Germline V gives CDR1 SGHAT, CDR2 FQNNGV. CDR3 amino acids: CASSLVVGEYEQYF. The CDR3 bases are TGTGCCAGCAGTTTAGTAGTCGGTGAATACGAGCAGTACTTC.

With respect to this clonotype: Since the CDR3 does not end with the conserved phenylalanine or tryptophan, this likely comes from a read error. In nucleotides, the CDR3 is TGCGCCAGCAGCTACAGGGGCACTGAGGCTTTCTCT. This codes for CASSYRGTEAFS. The chain recombines TRBV4-1 with TRBJ1-1; the match to TRBD1 covers 7 bases. Germline assignment: CDR1 MGHRA and CDR2 YSYEKL. The length of the CDR3 is 12 residues.

As concerns this clonotype: Since a much larger clone is just one base distant, this may be a read error. This likely comes from a read error, as the CDR3 has no conserved phenylalanine or tryptophan at its end. The chain recombines TRBV29-1 with TRBJ2-3, with TRBD2 matching over 11 bases. The germline V gene has CDR1 SQVTM and CDR2 ANQGSEA. V lost 7 bases to trimming and J lost 6 bases; unmatched junction nucleotides: 9. The CDR3 is 14 amino acids. The CDR3 nucleotides are TGCAGCGCACATAGCGGGAGGGCTTCTGATACGCAGTATGTT. It codes for CSAHSGRASDTQYV.

Concerning this clonotype: Its ends do not fully match the called genes, so a read error is possible. The chain combines TRBV29-1 with TRBJ1-1; 7 positions match TRBD1. The CDR3 extends over 13 amino acids. Germline V lookup: CDR1 SQVTM, CDR2 ANQGSEA. The CDR3 DNA is TGCAGCGTAGACAGGGTAGGGGCCACTGAAGCTTCCTTT. Its translation: CSVDRVGATEASF.

This clonotype has just one count. It may be a read error: a sequence one base away is much more abundant. The chain has TRBV4-1 and TRBJ2-7, with a weak D call TRBD1 (6 bases). The CDR3 runs to 15 residues. CDR1 and CDR2 (germline): MGHRA, YSYEKL. V dropped 2 bases and J dropped 9 bases, with 20 bases sitting between them. This chain's CDR3 is CASSQTGTRGLSQYF. The CDR3 region has the DNA TGCGCCAGCAGCCAAACCGGGACAAGGGGCCTGTCGCAGTACTTC.

On this clonotype: The junction shows a germline mismatch at one end, possibly a read error. The chain employs TRBV11-2 and TRBJ2-1; tentative D call: TRBD1 (5 bases). The CDR3 covers 13 residues. CDR1 is SGHAT, CDR2 FQNNGV, per germline. The CDR3 is CASSEDIGYEQSF. For the CDR3, the DNA is TGTGCCAGCAGCGAGGACATAGGCTATGAGCAGTCCTTC.

This clonotype was seen once. The chain has TRBV10-2 and TRBJ2-7, with no clear D. Trimming left V 10 bases short and J 2 bases short, with 18 bases between. Germline CDR1 and CDR2: WSHSY and SAAADI. There are 14 residues in the CDR3. CDR3 bases: TGCGCCACCCTAGTGCAGGAGAGAACCTACGAGCAGTACTTC. Residues: CATLVQERTYEQYF.

This clonotype was recorded a few times. The rearrangement links TRBV6-5 to TRBJ2-7; possibly TRBD1 or TRBD2 for D (5 bases each). The germline V and J ends were trimmed by 2 bases and 6 bases, with 11 bases remaining between them. CDR3 length: 13 residues. Germline CDR1 MNHEY, CDR2 SVGAGI. Here the CDR3 reads CASSYVAGSEQYF. In DNA, the CDR3 is TGTGCCAGCAGTTACGTTGCAGGGAGCGAGCAGTACTTC.

A few counts support this clonotype. The genes are TRBV12-3 or TRBV12-4 and TRBJ1-2, with a tentative D call TRBD1 (5 bases). The CDR3 length is 15 residues. The V end lost 4 bases, the J end lost 5 bases, and 17 bases lay between the germline ends. The chain's CDR3 is CASSSVRDGLYGYTF. The DNA for the CDR3 is TGTGCCAGCAGTTCTGTGCGGGACGGACTTTATGGCTACACCTTC.

The chain combines TRBV7-3 with TRBJ2-1; 7 bases are shared with TRBD2. Looked up from germline, CDR1 is SGHTA and CDR2 is FQGTGA. The CDR3 contains 12 residues. With 6 bases clipped from V and 10 bases from J, the junction kept 6 bases outside the gene matches. CDR3 nucleotides: TGTGCCAGCAGTTTTCTTAGCGGGGAGCAGTTCTTC. Its translation is CASSFLSGEQFF.

The rearrangement joins TRBV28 to TRBJ1-5; D unclear. CDR3 length equals 15 residues. The V end lost 7 bases, the J end lost 4 bases, and 17 bases lay between the germline ends. Germline-derived CDR1 and CDR2 are MDHEN and SYDVKM. The CDR3 nucleotides are TGTGCCAGCACCCGACCGTCCGGCTATAATCAGCCCCAGCATTTT. Translating gives CASTRPSGYNQPQHF.

This clonotype was found once. The V and J genes are TRBV11-3 and TRBJ1-1; no clear D gene. CDR1 SGHNT and CDR2 YENEEA come from the germline V gene. This CDR3 has 15 residues. V dropped 7 bases and J dropped 1 base, with 16 bases sitting between them. The CDR3 DNA is TGTGCCAGCATCTCATCAGGACGGGGGAACACTGAAGCTTTCTTT. Amino acid sequence: CASISSGRGNTEAFF.

V gene TRBV14 combines with J gene TRBJ2-7; the D is unclear. The length of the CDR3 is 11 residues. The germline gives CDR1 SGHDN, CDR2 FVKESK. Trimming took 1 base from V and 6 from J, leaving 4 bases between them. Written as DNA, the CDR3 is TGTGCCAGCAGCCAAGTATCCGAGCAGTACTTC. Translating it yields CASSQVSEQYF.

A note on this clonotype: Just one base apart from a much larger clone, this may be a read error. V gene TRBV14 combines with J gene TRBJ2-7; D is ambiguous. The CDR3 contains 15 residues. Germline V lookup: CDR1 SGHDN, CDR2 FVKESK. The CDR3 region is CSSSQGQVRSYEQYF. The CDR3 bases are TGTTCCAGCAGCCAAGGGCAGGTTCGCTCCTACGAGCAGTACTTC.

This clonotype occurred a few times. The chain links TRBV6-6 to TRBJ2-5; 7 bases fit TRBD1. The germline V gene encodes CDR1 MNHNY and CDR2 SVGAGI (reference sequence). This CDR3 spans 14 amino acids. Trimming removed 7 bases from V and 4 bases from J; junction bases left unmatched: 9. CDR3 DNA sequence: TGTGCCAGCAAGCAGGGACAGCAGGGAGAGACCCAGTACTTC. Protein: CASKQGQQGETQYF.